Below, 18 T cell receptor beta chains from the same sample are listed, as sequenced in a study of OX40 agonist ivuxolimab in advanced cancers. Clones were read by immunoSEQ multiplex PCR, and TCRdb kept only the in-frame ones, dropping some. The repertoire includes roughly 21,000 clones, over 75% of them detected once, and around 15% sits in the top ten. The material sequenced was CD4+ or CD8+ T cells sorted from blood, taken in a trial of the OX40 agonist ivuxolimab. These receptors originate from an adult with an advanced solid tumor such as melanoma, head and neck, liver or kidney cancer.

The chain has TRBV7-9 and TRBJ2-7; D is unclear. This CDR3 is built from 13 residues. V was pared by 5 bases and J by 6 bases, with 14 bases between. The germline gives CDR1 SEHNR, CDR2 FQNEAQ (reference sequence). The CDR3 sequence: CASSQIEWGEQYF. In DNA, the CDR3 is TGTGCCAGCAGCCAGATCGAATGGGGCGAGCAGTACTTC.

The rearrangement joins TRBV30 to TRBJ1-1, with D maybe TRBD1 (6 bases). Trimming removed 1 base at V and 6 bases at J, with 12 bases between. The CDR3 spans 13 residues. Germline V gives CDR1 GTSNPN, CDR2 SVGIG (reference sequence). The CDR3 sequence is CAWSETGLAEAFF. Written as DNA, the CDR3 is TGTGCCTGGAGTGAAACAGGGCTGGCTGAAGCTTTCTTT. Looking up the rest from reference TRBV30 and TRBJ1-1 gives the full variable domain: SQTIHQWPATLVQPVGSPLSLECTVEGTSNPNLYWYRQAAGRGLQLLFYSVGIGQISSEVPQNLSASRPQDRQFILSSKKLLLSDSGFYLCAWSETGLAEAFFGQGTRLTVV.

This clone was picked up one time. The chain is built from TRBV7-9 and TRBJ2-5; 8 nucleotides match TRBD2. V was clipped by 5 bases and J by 9 bases; unmatched bases: 14. This CDR3 has 15 residues. CDR1 is SEHNR and CDR2 is FQNEAQ in the germline V gene (reference sequence). CDR3 loop: CASSHGVAGRGAQYF. CDR3 DNA sequence: TGTGCCAGCAGCCACGGTGTAGCAGGGCGGGGGGCCCAGTACTTC. The full variable domain, its missing parts supplied by reference TRBV7-9 and TRBJ2-5, is DTGVSQNPRHKITKRGQNVTFRCDPISEHNRLYWYRQTLGQGPEFLTYFQNEAQLEKSRLLSDRFSAERPKGSFSTLEIQRTEQGDSAMYLCASSHGVAGRGAQYFGPGTRLLVL.

The rearrangement joins TRBV19 to TRBJ1-1, with D possibly being TRBD1 (5 bases). V shed 7 bases and J shed 0 bases, with 15 bases lying between them. Germline V gene sequence: CDR1 LNHDA, CDR2 SQIVND (reference sequence). The CDR3 loop spans 15 amino acids. In DNA, the CDR3 is TGTGCCAGTATATCGTGGGACGGAATGAACACTGAAGCTTTCTTT. This translates into CASISWDGMNTEAFF.

The CDR3 is CASSLDGWETQYF. CDR3 in DNA: TGTGCCAGCAGCTTAGACGGTTGGGAGACCCAGTACTTC. J is TRBJ2-5 and V is TRBV7-6; D remains unclear. V gave up 1 base and J gave up 5 bases, with 8 bases separating them. This CDR3 has 13 amino acids. Germline assignment: CDR1 SGHVS and CDR2 FNYEAQ.

The chain has TRBV7-8 and TRBJ1-1, with 8 nucleotides matching TRBD1. CDR1 and CDR2 from the germline V gene are SGHVS and FQNEAQ. The J segment lost 0 bases and the V segment lost 7 bases, leaving 10 bases of the junction unmatched. The CDR3 covers 16 residues. The CDR3 loop reads CASTKKDRDLNTEAFF. The CDR3 DNA follows: TGTGCCAGCACCAAAAAGGACAGGGACTTGAACACTGAAGCTTTCTTT.

The CDR3 nucleotides are TGTGCCAGCAGTTACTCGAACGCAGCCGAGCAGTACTTC. Translation: CASSYSNAAEQYF. This chain uses TRBV6-6 with TRBJ2-7, with D hard to call. CDR3 length: 13 amino acids. Per the germline V gene, CDR1 is MNHNY and CDR2 is SVGAGI (reference sequence). The V end was cut by 0 bases, the J end by 6 bases, with 9 bases between.

This clone was seen only once. This chain links TRBV13 with TRBJ1-2, with D unresolved. This CDR3 has 16 residues. V gave up 2 bases and J gave up 0 bases, with 13 bases separating them. CDR1 is PRHDT, CDR2 FYEKMQ, per germline (reference sequence). The CDR3 DNA follows: TGTGCCAGCAGCTTAAGGGTGGCGGACCCTAACTATGGCTACACCTTC. This sequence encodes CASSLRVADPNYGYTF.

The V and J genes are TRBV6-6 and TRBJ2-3, with 7 bases aligning to TRBD1. CDR1 is MNHNY, CDR2 SVGAGI, per germline (reference sequence). V shed 0 bases, J shed 6 bases, and the junction held 6 bases outside the gene matches. This CDR3 comprises 15 residues. DNA for the CDR3: TGTGCCAGCAGTTACTCGGCCGGGACAGACGATACGCAGTATTTT. Translated, it gives CASSYSAGTDDTQYF.

CDR3 DNA sequence: TGTGCCAGCAGTGCTTGGGGGGGCACAGATACGCAGTATTTT. This sequence encodes CASSAWGGTDTQYF. The chain uses TRBV6-1 and TRBJ2-3; maybe TRBD2 (6 bases). The V gene lost 4 bases and the J gene lost 1 base, with 9 bases spanning the gap. The CDR3 is 14 amino acids. Germline CDR1 reads MNHNS; CDR2 reads SASEGT.

The chain has TRBV11-1 and TRBJ2-3, with 11 bases fitting TRBD1. The V and J ends lost 4 bases and 5 bases, in that order; junction bases with no gene match: 2. The CDR3 length is 14 residues. CDR1 and CDR2 (germline): SGHAT, FQDESV (reference sequence). The CDR3 region has the DNA TGTGCCAGCAGCTCCGGGACAGGGGGAGATACGCAGTATTTT. Translating gives CASSSGTGGDTQYF.

The V call is TRBV5-6, the J call TRBJ2-2; the match to TRBD1 covers 9 bases. The CDR3 covers 15 residues. The germline V gene encodes CDR1 SGHDT and CDR2 YYEEEE. Unmatched junction bases numbered 5, after V lost 4 bases and J lost 4 bases. In nucleotides, the CDR3 is TGTGCCAGCAGCAACCGGGACAGGGCCACCGGGGAGCTGTTTTTT. This encodes CASSNRDRATGELFF.

The J gene is TRBJ1-5, the V gene TRBV16; 7 bases fit TRBD1. Unmatched junction bases numbered 15, after V lost 4 bases and J lost 15 bases. Germline V lookup: CDR1 KGHSY, CDR2 FQNENV. The CDR3 is 14 residues long. This chain's CDR3 is CASSPIKGANKGHF. In nucleotides, the CDR3 is TGTGCCAGCAGCCCAATAAAGGGGGCCAACAAGGGGCATTTT.

This chain connects TRBV18 to TRBJ2-7; TRBD1 matches 11 bases. J gave up 2 bases and V 6 bases, and 12 bases lay outside the gene matches. The CDR3 spans 17 residues. Germline CDR1 is KGHSH and CDR2 is LQKENI. The CDR3 reads CASSLRPPGQGAYEQYF. CDR3 coding DNA: TGTGCCAGCTCCCTACGTCCGCCGGGACAGGGGGCCTACGAGCAGTACTTC. Full variable domain (remainder filled in from reference TRBV18 and TRBJ2-7): NAGVMQNPRHLVRRRGQEARLRCSPMKGHSHVYWYRQLPEEGLKFMVYLQKENIIDESGMPKERFSAEFPKEGPSILRIQQVVRGDSAAYFCASSLRPPGQGAYEQYFGPGTRLTVT.

CDR3 DNA: TGTGCCAGCACCCTGGGTGTTTCCACTGAAGCTTTCTTT. Its protein product is CASTLGVSTEAFF. The rearrangement joins TRBV6-5 to TRBJ1-1; D ambiguous. The CDR3 is 13 residues long. V was trimmed by 7 bases and J by 4 bases, leaving 13 bases between them. Per the germline V gene, CDR1 is MNHEY and CDR2 is SVGAGI.

This chain links TRBV19 with TRBJ2-7; the D call may be TRBD1 or TRBD2 (6 bases each). V lost 0 bases and J lost 2, with 14 bases in between. The CDR3 extends over 16 amino acids. Germline CDR1 LNHDA, CDR2 SQIVND (reference sequence). The CDR3 reads CASSIEDSSGAYEQYF. The DNA for the CDR3 is TGTGCCAGTAGTATAGAGGACAGTTCGGGGGCCTACGAGCAGTACTTC.

This rearrangement joins TRBV10-2 to TRBJ2-7; D tentatively fits TRBD1 or TRBD2 (6 bases each). CDR1 WSHSY and CDR2 SAAADI come from the germline V gene. V was cut by 10 bases and J by 5 bases, with 15 bases left in between. The CDR3 spans 12 residues. The CDR3 sequence is CATTGAGDEQYF. In nucleotides, the CDR3 is TGCGCCACCACGGGGGCAGGGGACGAGCAGTACTTC.

This clone is classed as medium-sized. DNA for the CDR3: TGCGCCAGCAGCCAAGCACAGGGGGAAGGAAACACCATATATTTT. Protein sequence: CASSQAQGEGNTIYF. V usage is TRBV4-3 and J usage is TRBJ1-3; TRBD1 aligns across 8 bases. CDR3 length: 15 amino acids. After removal of 1 base from V and 4 bases from J, the junction contained 3 bases not matched to a gene. The germline gives CDR1 LGHNA, CDR2 YSLEER.